The text below deals with one T cell receptor beta chain. Its antigen is not identified. This CDR3 region has 16 residues. Germline V gene data show CDR1 as LGHDT and CDR2 as YNNKEL (reference sequence). Trimming left V 0 bases short and J 8 bases short, with 17 bases between. This sample is drawn from a study of T cell responses to AZD1222 COVID-19 vaccine. Study-level results: Two doses of AZD1222 preceded a rise in Spike-specific TCR breadth and depth. In a largely white British group with more females than males, clonal diversity was possibly underestimated. Nearly half of spike-specific TCRs reportedly target unmutated variant regions.

Sequenced by immunoSEQ multiplex PCR; TCRdb stores in-frame clones only, minus some. This repertoire shows roughly 140,000 clones, around 94% found once; its top ten account for around 10%. The sample here was peripheral blood, taken after recovery from COVID-19. The chain is built from TRBV3-1 (or the pseudogene TRBV3-2) and TRBJ2-1; no definite D call. This receptor was obtained from an adult who had recovered from COVID-19. CDR3 coding DNA: TGTGCCAGCAGCCAAGAGTTACTTGGGCCTGGGGATGAGCAGTTCTTC. Amino acid sequence: CASSQELLGPGDEQFF.